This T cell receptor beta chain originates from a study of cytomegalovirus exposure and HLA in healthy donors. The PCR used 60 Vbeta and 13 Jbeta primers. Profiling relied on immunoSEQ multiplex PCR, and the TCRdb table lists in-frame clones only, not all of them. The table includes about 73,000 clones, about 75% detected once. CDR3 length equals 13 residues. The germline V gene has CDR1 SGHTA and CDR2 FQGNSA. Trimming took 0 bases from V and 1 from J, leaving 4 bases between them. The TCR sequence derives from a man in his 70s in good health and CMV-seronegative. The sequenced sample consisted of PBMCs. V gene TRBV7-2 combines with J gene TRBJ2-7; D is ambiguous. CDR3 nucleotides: TGTGCCAGCAGCTTAGCGGCTTCCTACGAGCAGTACTTC. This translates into CASSLAASYEQYF.